What follows are 9 T cell receptor beta chains derived from one specimen sequenced in a study of identical twins' blood T cells. A single record per CDR3 protein comes from TCRdb applying MiXCR to the 5' RACE reads. This table holds hundreds of thousands of distinct CDR3 sequences, 25% to 35% found once. Sample: PBMCs. These receptor sequences come from a woman between 18 and 50 years old in good health.

This clonotype was seen a handful of times. The chain has TRBV18 and TRBJ2-1; 8 bases are shared with TRBD1. Germline V lookup: CDR1 KGHSH, CDR2 LQKENI. Losses at the gene ends were 3 bases for V and 7 bases for J; bases not matched to a gene: 8. The CDR3 consists of 15 residues. This chain's CDR3 is CASSPRDRQRNEQFF. In DNA form, the CDR3 reads TGTGCCAGCTCACCCCGGGACAGGCAACGGAATGAGCAGTTCTTC. The whole variable domain, filled in from reference TRBV18 and TRBJ2-1, reads NAGVMQNPRHLVRRRGQEARLRCSPMKGHSHVYWYRQLPEEGLKFMVYLQKENIIDESGMPKERFSAEFPKEGPSILRIQQVVRGDSAAYFCASSPRDRQRNEQFFGPGTRLTVL.

In its sample, this clonotype was seen many times. The chain uses TRBV29-1 and TRBJ2-1, with D perhaps given as TRBD1 or TRBD2 (5 bases each). The CDR3 loop spans 14 amino acids. With 3 bases removed from V and 8 bases from J, the gap between germline ends came to 17 bases. The germline V gene encodes CDR1 SQVTM and CDR2 ANQGSEA. The CDR3 reads CSVEGPLETDEQFF. The CDR3 DNA follows: TGCAGCGTTGAGGGACCCCTAGAAACCGATGAGCAGTTCTTC.

This clonotype was seen many times. This rearrangement joins TRBV20-1 to TRBJ1-1; D gene ambiguous. V lost 6 bases to trimming and J lost 3 bases, with 11 bases between them. The CDR3 has 12 amino acids. Germline V gene data show CDR1 as DFQATT and CDR2 as SNEGSKA (reference sequence). The CDR3 reads CSAVPRDTEAFF. DNA for the CDR3: TGCAGTGCAGTTCCCCGTGACACTGAAGCTTTCTTT.

The chain links TRBV20-1 to TRBJ1-1; no clear D gene. Germline-derived CDR1 and CDR2 are DFQATT and SNEGSKA (reference sequence). V gave up 3 bases and J gave up 10 bases, with 12 bases separating them. The CDR3 has 11 amino acids. The DNA for the CDR3 is TGCAGTGCTAGTACCCGGAAGGCAGCTTTCTTT. It yields the protein CSASTRKAAFF.

This clonotype was counted a few times. The chain joins TRBV15 to TRBJ2-3, with D unresolved. Germline loops: CDR1 LNHNV, CDR2 YYDKDF (reference sequence). Deletions cut 1 base from V and 1 base from J, with 9 bases between. The CDR3 is 15 residues long. The CDR3 DNA reads as TGTGCCACCAGCAGAGCCTCGACTGGCACAGATACGCAGTATTTT. Encoded protein: CATSRASTGTDTQYF.

This chain connects TRBV11-2 to TRBJ2-1; tentatively, D is TRBD2 (5 bases). The CDR3 has 15 residues. The V and J ends lost 2 bases and 2 bases respectively, with 10 bases between them. Germline CDR1 and CDR2: SGHAT and FQNNGV. CDR3 loop: CASSLSPGTYNEQFF. The CDR3 bases are TGTGCCAGCAGCTTAAGCCCGGGAACCTACAATGAGCAGTTCTTC.

The chain uses TRBV3-1 and TRBJ1-1, with D unresolved. CDR3 length equals 13 residues. Germline lookup yields CDR1 LGHDT and CDR2 YNNKEL (reference sequence). V lost 1 base, J lost 5 bases, and 8 bases lay in between. As DNA, the CDR3 is TGTGCCAGCAGCCAAGGGGTAGGGACTGAAGCTTTCTTT. Its translation is CASSQGVGTEAFF.

This clonotype was detected a few times. This sequence joins TRBV20-1 and TRBJ2-3; TRBD2 matches at 9 bases. From germline, CDR1 is DFQATT and CDR2 SNEGSKA (reference sequence). V was clipped by 4 bases and J by 7 bases; unmatched bases: 6. This CDR3 comprises 13 residues. CDR3 nucleotide sequence: TGCAGTGCTACCCTAGCGGGGATATATACGCAGTATTTT. Translation gives CSATLAGIYTQYF.

About this clonotype itself: The conserved phenylalanine or tryptophan normally closing the CDR3 is absent here, so this likely arose from a read error. The chain employs TRBV29-1 and TRBJ1-2; D possibly corresponds to TRBD1 (6 bases). The CDR3 is 16 amino acids. V was clipped by 4 bases and J by 0 bases, with 18 bases between them. Per germline, CDR1 SQVTM and CDR2 ANQGSEA. The CDR3 nucleotides read TGCAGCGTTGTCGAAAGGGGGGTAGGAGCTAACTATGGCTACACCTCC. This encodes CSVVERGVGANYGYTS.